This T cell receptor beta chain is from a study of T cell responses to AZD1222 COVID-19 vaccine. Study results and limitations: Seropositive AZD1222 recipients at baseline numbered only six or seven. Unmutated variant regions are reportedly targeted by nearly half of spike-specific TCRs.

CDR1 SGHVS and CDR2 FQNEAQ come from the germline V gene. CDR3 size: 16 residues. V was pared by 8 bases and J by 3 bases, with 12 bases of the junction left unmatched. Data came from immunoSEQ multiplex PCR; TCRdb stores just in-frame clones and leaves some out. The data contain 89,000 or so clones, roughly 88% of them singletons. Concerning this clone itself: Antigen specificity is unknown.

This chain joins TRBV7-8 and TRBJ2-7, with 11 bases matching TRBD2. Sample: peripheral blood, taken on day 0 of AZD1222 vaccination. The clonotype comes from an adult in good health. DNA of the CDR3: TGTGCCAGCGCCGGGACTAGCGGACTTCTTCTCTACGAGCAGTACTTC. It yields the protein CASAGTSGLLLYEQYF.